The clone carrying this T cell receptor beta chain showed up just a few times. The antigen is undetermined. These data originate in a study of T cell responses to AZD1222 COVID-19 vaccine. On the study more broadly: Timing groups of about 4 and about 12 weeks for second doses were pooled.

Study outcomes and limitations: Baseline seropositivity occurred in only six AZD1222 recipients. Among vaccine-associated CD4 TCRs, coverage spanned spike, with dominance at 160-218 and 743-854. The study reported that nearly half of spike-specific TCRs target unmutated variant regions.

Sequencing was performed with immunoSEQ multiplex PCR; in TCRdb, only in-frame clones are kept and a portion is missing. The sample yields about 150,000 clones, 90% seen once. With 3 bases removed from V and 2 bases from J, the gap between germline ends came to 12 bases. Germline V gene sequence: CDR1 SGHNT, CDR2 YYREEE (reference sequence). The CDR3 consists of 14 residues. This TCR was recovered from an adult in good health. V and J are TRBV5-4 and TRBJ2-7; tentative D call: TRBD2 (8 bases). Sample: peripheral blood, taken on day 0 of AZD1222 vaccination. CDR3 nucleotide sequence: TGTGCCAGCAGCTCGGGAGGGGGCCCCTACGAGCAGTACTTC. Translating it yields CASSSGGGPYEQYF.